This T cell receptor (beta chain) was recorded in a study of cytomegalovirus exposure and HLA in healthy donors. A note on this clone: Its antigen remains unknown.

Healthy bone marrow donors supplied every sample. Both 60 Vbeta primers and 13 Jbeta primers went into the PCR. Libraries were prepared by immunoSEQ multiplex PCR; TCRdb keeps only in-frame clonotypes and omits some of them. Altogether around 100,000 clones are present, under 70% being singletons, with the ten largest covering roughly 10%. Study conclusions and caveats: Reportedly, cytomegalovirus status was diagnosed with high sensitivity and specificity. A later analysis reportedly found that, within productive TCRs, an Asian-associated ancestry cluster had fewer N-insertions than the mean observed across the approximately 660 donors. Serostatus for CMV was the only available immune exposure information.

Germline loops: CDR1 MNHEY, CDR2 SMNVEV (reference sequence). The CDR3 covers 14 residues. V dropped 6 bases and J dropped 10; count of bases not matched to a gene: 9. The rearrangement links TRBV27 to TRBJ1-6; TRBD1 matches at 7 bases. The sequence came from a man aged 25-40 years in good health and CMV-seropositive. Sequenced input: PBMCs. The CDR3 sequence is CASSYENRGSPLHF. The CDR3 region has the DNA TGTGCCAGCAGCTATGAGAACAGGGGATCACCCCTCCACTTT.